This T cell receptor (beta chain) is drawn from a study of spatial heterogeneity in lung cancer. One entry per CDR3 protein, called by TCRdb with MiXCR from the 5' RACE reads. The data contain 20,000 or so distinct CDR3 sequences, approximately 9.1% of them singletons. Regarding time point: blood at routine non-recurrence follow-up after resection. Germline V gives CDR1 SNHLY, CDR2 FYNNEI. V gave up 5 bases and J gave up 4 bases, with 11 bases separating them. The CDR3 spans 13 residues. At least ten counts were recorded for this clonotype. The material was PBMCs, obtained at follow-up. The chain employs TRBV2 and TRBJ2-5; D remains unclear. The TCR originated in a female donor with early-stage non-small cell lung cancer. This CDR3 reads CASSWYPAETQYF. As DNA, the CDR3 is TGTGCCAGCAGTTGGTATCCCGCAGAGACCCAGTACTTC.